The rows below give T cell receptor beta chains drawn from one sample of a study of OX40 agonist ivuxolimab in advanced cancers. Sequenced by immunoSEQ multiplex PCR; TCRdb stores in-frame clones only, minus some. This table has around 94,000 clones, about nine tenths appearing once. The sample in question was CD4+ or CD8+ T cells sorted from blood, obtained in a trial of the OX40 agonist ivuxolimab. These receptors all stem from an adult with an advanced solid tumor such as melanoma, head and neck, liver or kidney cancer. Each CDR3 is given with its conserved first and last residue. A D gene is named only where the DNA matches it firmly. Size values are once, few and many counts, or a class for expanded clones, and some rows have none.

v_call	clone_size	d_call	j_call	cdr3_aa	cdr3_nt
TRBV5-6	.	.	TRBJ2-7	CASSLNLGVTTYEQYF	TGTGCCAGCAGCTTGAATCTCGGGGTTACAACCTACGAGCAGTACTTC
TRBV29-1	.	.	TRBJ1-1	CLASGMNTEAFF	TGCCTAGCCTCCGGGATGAACACTGAAGCTTTCTTT
TRBV6-1	.	.	TRBJ1-5	CASSGGGNQPQHF	TGTGCCAGCAGTGGGGGTGGCAATCAGCCCCAGCATTTT
TRBV5-5	.	.	TRBJ1-2	CASSRDNYGYTF	TGTGCCAGCAGCCGGGATAACTATGGCTACACCTTC
TRBV10-1	.	.	TRBJ2-3	CASSNTASSTDTQYF	TGCGCCAGCAGTAACACAGCTTCTAGCACAGATACGCAGTATTTT
TRBV5-4	.	TRBD1	TRBJ1-4	CASSLNRDRSNEKLFF	TGTGCCAGCAGCTTGAACCGGGACAGGAGTAATGAAAAACTGTTTTTT
TRBV6-6	.	.	TRBJ1-1	CASRLTVGAPDQLAFF	TGTGCCAGCAGACTCACCGTCGGGGCCCCCGACCAACTGGCTTTCTTT
TRBV6-1	.	.	TRBJ1-5	CASSEWGNQPQHF	TGTGCCAGCAGTGAGTGGGGCAATCAGCCCCAGCATTTT
TRBV19	.	TRBD2	TRBJ2-1	CASSIVAGSYNEQFF	TGTGCCAGTAGTATAGTAGCGGGGTCCTACAATGAGCAGTTCTTC
TRBV11-2	.	.	TRBJ1-4	CASSFRATNEKLFF	TGTGCCAGCAGCTTCCGGGCAACTAATGAAAAACTGTTTTTT
TRBV2	.	.	TRBJ2-7	CASVPSSGREQYF	TGTGCCAGCGTCCCTTCTTCAGGGCGCGAGCAGTACTTC
TRBV13	.	.	TRBJ2-2	CASSTPAGNTGELFF	TGTGCCAGCAGCACGCCCGCCGGGAACACCGGGGAGCTGTTTTTT
TRBV7-6	.	TRBD1	TRBJ2-5	CASSLRAGGETQYF	TGTGCCAGCAGCTTAAGGGCAGGGGGCGAGACCCAGTACTTC
TRBV2	.	.	TRBJ1-2	CASSGPTGGYTF	TGTGCCAGCAGTGGACCCACGGGGGGCTACACCTTC
TRBV5-1	once	TRBD1	TRBJ2-3	CASSFGDRGTDTQYF	TGCGCCAGCAGCTTCGGGGACAGGGGCACAGATACGCAGTATTTT
TRBV30	.	.	TRBJ1-2	CAWPGGVNYGYTF	TGTGCCTGGCCCGGCGGGGTTAACTATGGCTACACCTTC
TRBV27	.	.	TRBJ2-5	CASSLSGVSETQYF	TGTGCCAGCAGTTTATCGGGGGTTTCAGAGACCCAGTACTTC
TRBV7-2	few	TRBD1	TRBJ1-6	CASSAGTGFTSPLHF	TGTGCCAGCAGCGCCGGGACAGGGTTTACTTCACCCCTCCACTTT
TRBV9	.	.	TRBJ1-1	CASSPSPGFAEAFF	TGTGCCAGCAGCCCCTCCCCGGGATTTGCTGAAGCTTTCTTT
TRBV19	.	.	TRBJ1-2	CASSLRLRGYTF	TGTGCCAGTAGTCTCCGACTCAGGGGCTACACCTTC
TRBV10-1	.	.	TRBJ2-5	CASSAFSRVGETQYF	TGCGCCAGCAGTGCATTCTCCAGGGTGGGAGAGACCCAGTACTTC
TRBV5-4	.	.	TRBJ1-1	CASTLGQGNTEAFF	TGTGCCAGCACCCTGGGGCAGGGGAACACTGAAGCTTTCTTT
TRBV5-6	.	TRBD1	TRBJ1-1	CASSYRDRVNTEAFF	TGTGCCAGCAGCTATAGGGACAGGGTAAACACTGAAGCTTTCTTT
TRBV25-1	.	.	TRBJ2-7	CASSDPWTAGEQYF	TGTGCCAGCAGTGACCCCTGGACAGCCGGCGAGCAGTACTTC
TRBV5-6	.	.	TRBJ2-5	CASSLVRRPGETQYF	TGTGCCAGCAGCTTGGTCCGGCGACCGGGGGAGACCCAGTACTTC
TRBV6-4	.	TRBD1	TRBJ1-1	CASSGGTGAWTEAFF	TGTGCCAGCAGTGGGGGGACAGGGGCATGGACTGAAGCTTTCTTT
TRBV19	many	.	TRBJ1-5	CASSISAVSNQPQHF	TGTGCCAGTAGTATCTCAGCCGTAAGCAATCAGCCCCAGCATTTT